Below are 13 T cell receptor beta chains sequenced from a single sample in a study of blood T cell repertoires in COVID-19. Only in-frame clones appear in the TCRdb table, and some are missing; sequencing was by immunoSEQ multiplex PCR. The sample yields around 300,000 clones, more than 70% seen once. Sequenced input: peripheral blood. These TCRs come from a woman in her 30s with COVID-19, enrolled during active disease.

The V call is TRBV9, the J call TRBJ2-7; 7 positions agree with TRBD2. Germline V CDR1 and CDR2: SGDLS, YYNGEE. The V and J ends lost 0 bases and 2 bases, in that order; junction bases with no gene match: 5. The CDR3 is 15 residues long. In DNA form, the CDR3 reads TGTGCCAGCAGCGTAGATGGCGGGGGTCCCTACGAGCAGTACTTC. Translation gives CASSVDGGGPYEQYF. The entire variable domain, with the rest obtained from reference TRBV9 and TRBJ2-7, is as follows: DSGVTQTPKHLITATGQRVTLRCSPRSGDLSVYWYQQSLDQGLQFLIQYYNGEERAKGNILERFSAQQFPDLHSELNLSSLELGDSALYFCASSVDGGGPYEQYFGPGTRLTVT.

This clone has a single count. The J gene is TRBJ1-4, the V gene TRBV7-9; the D gene is possibly TRBD1 (5 bases). The CDR3 sequence is 14 residues long. CDR1 is SEHNR, CDR2 FQNEAQ, per germline (reference sequence). The V gene lost 5 bases and the J gene lost 10 bases, with 17 bases spanning the gap. The CDR3 sequence is CASSGLGEGGKLFF. Written as DNA, the CDR3 is TGTGCCAGCAGCGGATTAGGGGAAGGCGGAAAACTGTTTTTT. Full variable domain (missing parts from reference TRBV7-9 and TRBJ1-4): DTGVSQNPRHKITKRGQNVTFRCDPISEHNRLYWYRQTLGQGPEFLTYFQNEAQLEKSRLLSDRFSAERPKGSFSTLEIQRTEQGDSAMYLCASSGLGEGGKLFFGSGTQLSVL.

This rearrangement joins TRBV5-1 to TRBJ1-4; no clear D gene. The V gene lost 4 bases and the J gene lost 0 bases, with 7 bases spanning the gap. This CDR3 spans 14 amino acids. Germline V lookup: CDR1 SGHRS, CDR2 YFSETQ. The CDR3 protein is CASSRLATNEKLFF. In nucleotides, the CDR3 is TGCGCCAGCAGCCGTCTAGCAACTAATGAAAAACTGTTTTTT.

This clone occurred once. The V call is TRBV7-8, the J call TRBJ1-1; tentatively, D is TRBD1 (5 bases). Germline-derived CDR1 and CDR2 are SGHVS and FQNEAQ. V was pared by 2 bases and J by 4 bases, with 8 bases between. The CDR3 runs 13 residues. CDR3 residues: CASSLFGGTEAFF. The CDR3 bases are TGTGCCAGCAGCTTATTCGGGGGCACTGAAGCTTTCTTT. Filled out from reference TRBV7-8 and TRBJ1-1, the complete variable domain reads GAGVSQSPRYKVAKRGQDVALRCDPISGHVSLFWYQQALGQGPEFLTYFQNEAQLDKSGLPSDRFFAERPEGSVSTLKIQRTQQEDSAVYLCASSLFGGTEAFFGQGTRLTVV.

The CDR3 DNA follows: TGTGCCATCCTAGGAGGAGGGCCTAATGAAAAACTGTTTTTT. Amino acids: CAILGGGPNEKLFF. The chain has TRBV6-5 and TRBJ1-4; unclear D gene. In germline, CDR1 is MNHEY, CDR2 SVGAGI. Trimming removed 10 bases at V and 3 bases at J, with 15 bases between. The CDR3 runs to 14 residues.

The chain combines TRBV6-4 with TRBJ1-6; unclear D gene. The CDR3 runs to 13 residues. The V gene lost 3 bases and the J gene lost 7 bases, with 7 bases spanning the gap. CDR1 MRHNA and CDR2 SNTAGT come from the germline V gene. The CDR3 sequence: CASSDQANSPLHF. The CDR3 bases are TGTGCCAGCAGTGATCAGGCAAATTCACCCCTCCACTTT.

The rearrangement joins TRBV6-5 to TRBJ1-1, with no clear D. The CDR3 runs to 13 residues. Germline V gives CDR1 MNHEY, CDR2 SVGAGI. With 8 bases removed from V and 2 bases from J, the gap between germline ends came to 12 bases. CDR3 bases: TGTGCCAGCGAGGGCCGGATTAACACTGAAGCTTTCTTT. It encodes CASEGRINTEAFF.

The rearrangement uses TRBV19 and TRBJ2-1; TRBD2 aligns across 10 bases. V lost 6 bases to trimming and J lost 6 bases; unmatched junction nucleotides: 8. The CDR3 has 15 amino acids. CDR1 is LNHDA, CDR2 SQIVND, per germline (reference sequence). The chain's CDR3 is CASRISGGPSNEQFF. In DNA form, the CDR3 reads TGTGCCAGTAGAATTAGCGGGGGGCCCTCCAATGAGCAGTTCTTC. The variable domain in full, with the rest retrieved from reference TRBV19 and TRBJ2-1, is DGGITQSPKYLFRKEGQNVTLSCEQNLNHDAMYWYRQDPGQGLRLIYYSQIVNDFQKGDIAEGYSVSREKKESFPLTVTSAQKNPTAFYLCASRISGGPSNEQFFGPGTRLTVL.

The chain couples TRBV7-9 to TRBJ1-1; D is unclear. The CDR3 has 13 residues. Germline values: CDR1 SEHNR, CDR2 FQNEAQ (reference sequence). The V end was cut by 2 bases, the J end by 1 base, with 5 bases between. The CDR3 coding sequence is TGTGCCAGCAGCTTATCAGAGAACACTGAAGCTTTCTTT. It encodes CASSLSENTEAFF.

The chain has TRBV6-5 and TRBJ2-2; D is undetermined. Trimming pared 6 bases from V and 9 bases from J, leaving 14 bases between. Germline assignment: CDR1 MNHEY and CDR2 SVGAGI. The CDR3 is 13 amino acids. CDR3 loop: CASRLLGGRELFF. The CDR3 DNA is TGTGCCAGCAGGCTCCTAGGCGGCAGGGAGCTGTTTTTT.

The genes are TRBV2 and TRBJ1-6; a possible D gene is TRBD1 (5 bases). The CDR3 spans 15 residues. The germline V gene has CDR1 SNHLY and CDR2 FYNNEI. V was shortened by 6 bases and J by 5 bases, with 14 bases between the two germline ends. The chain's CDR3 is CASRAEQADNSPLHF. CDR3 DNA sequence: TGTGCCAGCAGGGCGGAACAGGCTGATAATTCACCCCTCCACTTT.

The chain links TRBV14 to TRBJ1-2, with D possibly being TRBD1 (5 bases). The CDR3 is 14 amino acids. Between the trimmed V and J ends, which lost 0 bases and 2 bases, there was a span of 7 bases. The germline V gene encodes CDR1 SGHDN and CDR2 FVKESK. The CDR3 loop is CASSQDRQNYGYTF. In DNA, the CDR3 is TGTGCCAGCAGCCAAGATCGACAGAACTATGGCTACACCTTC.

The J gene is TRBJ1-5, the V gene TRBV6-5; D call uncertain. Trimming stripped 5 bases from V and 4 bases from J, with 9 bases between. This CDR3 spans 13 amino acids. CDR1 MNHEY and CDR2 SVGAGI come from the germline V gene. The DNA of the CDR3 is TGTGCCAGCAGTCTATCGCGTAATCAGCCCCAGCATTTT. Translated: CASSLSRNQPQHF.